This T cell receptor (beta chain) was captured in a study of control samples from healthy donors and cancer patients. TCRdb's table, derived via immunoSEQ multiplex PCR, lists solely in-frame clones and lacks some. This table holds about 180,000 clones, around 90% found once. The receptor was derived from a woman aged 45-60 years in good health. The sequenced sample was blood.

The CDR3 loop is CASSIQGSNEQFF. CDR3 DNA sequence: TGTGCCAGCAGTATACAGGGGTCGAATGAGCAGTTCTTC. The gene calls are TRBV6-2 or TRBV6-3 and TRBJ2-1; the match to TRBD1 covers 7 bases. The CDR3 runs 13 residues. Germline V CDR1 and CDR2: MNHEY, SVGEGT. The J segment lost 7 bases and the V segment lost 5 bases, leaving 5 bases of the junction unmatched.